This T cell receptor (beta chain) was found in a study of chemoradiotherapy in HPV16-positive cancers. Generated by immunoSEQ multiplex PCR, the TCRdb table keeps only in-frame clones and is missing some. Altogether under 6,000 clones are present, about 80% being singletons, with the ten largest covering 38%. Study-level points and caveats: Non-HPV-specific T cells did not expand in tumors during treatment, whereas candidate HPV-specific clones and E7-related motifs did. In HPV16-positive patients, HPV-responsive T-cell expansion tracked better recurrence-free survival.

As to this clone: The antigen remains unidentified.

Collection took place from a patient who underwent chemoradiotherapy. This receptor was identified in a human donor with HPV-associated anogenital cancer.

The CDR3 loop is CASSRDYPTYTQYF. The CDR3 DNA reads TGTGCCAGTAGTAGGGACTACCCCACGTATACGCAGTATTTT. The chain is built from TRBV19 and TRBJ2-3; the match to TRBD2 covers 7 bases. Trimming cost V 4 bases and J 7 bases; bases outside gene matches: 8. Germline V gene sequence: CDR1 LNHDA, CDR2 SQIVND (reference sequence). The CDR3 covers 14 residues. The whole variable domain, remainder taken from reference TRBV19 and TRBJ2-3, is DGGITQSPKYLFRKEGQNVTLSCEQNLNHDAMYWYRQDPGQGLRLIYYSQIVNDFQKGDIAEGYSVSREKKESFPLTVTSAQKNPTAFYLCASSRDYPTYTQYFGPGTRLTVL.